This T cell receptor (beta chain) was sequenced for a study of blood T cell repertoires in COVID-19. At the level of the study: Some COVID-19 samples were acute and others convalescent; all came from the United States, Italy and Spain. T cells, B-cell-depleted T cells, or PBMCs provided the cDNA or gDNA that served as material.

Authors' processing steps: The authors estimated nucleated cell counts from reference gene primer amplification. The table came from immunoSEQ multiplex PCR; TCRdb's copy has only in-frame clones and leaves some out. That table is the source of V, J and clone size, and D and trimming were worked out from the DNA. Of under 350,000 clones listed, around 83% were seen once; the top ten hold less than 4.5%. From germline, CDR1 is LGHNA and CDR2 YSLEER. The CDR3 loop spans 17 amino acids. V dropped 0 bases and J dropped 9; count of bases not matched to a gene: 12. This chain connects TRBV4-3 to TRBJ2-1; 9 bases align to TRBD2. Sequencing was done on a sample of peripheral blood. This TCR came from a man between 18 and 29 years old with active or convalescent COVID-19. CDR3 coding DNA: TGCGCCAGCAGCCAAGAATTGTTGGCGGGAGGGCCTGGTGAGCAGTTCTTC. Translated: CASSQELLAGGPGEQFF.